A selection of T cell receptor beta chains follows, all from one sample in a study of blood T cell repertoires in COVID-19. The data were produced by immunoSEQ multiplex PCR, yet TCRdb's version contains in-frame clones alone and is incomplete. The data show 200,000 to 300,000 clones, with around 92% seen just once and under 3% held by the top ten. Sequencing input: peripheral blood. Source of these receptors: a person aged 18 to 29 with COVID-19, enrolled during active disease. The CDR3 runs from the conserved cysteine through the conserved F or W. D genes are given only for firm matches. Only some rows state a clone size, as once, few, many or a class for expanded clones.

D gene: TRBD2
V gene: TRBV25-1
clone size: NA
J gene: TRBJ2-5
CDR3 DNA: TGTGCCAGCAGTGAACCAGGGGTGCTAGCGGGAGAGACCCAGTACTTC
CDR3 protein: CASSEPGVLAGETQYF

D gene: NA
V gene: TRBV2
clone size: NA
J gene: TRBJ2-2
CDR3 DNA: TGTGCCAGCGGAGGGGTAGGAGGGGCGACCGGGGAGCTGTTTTTT
CDR3 protein: CASGGVGGATGELFF

D gene: TRBD1
V gene: TRBV9
clone size: NA
J gene: TRBJ2-2
CDR3 DNA: TGTGCCAGCAGCGCACCGGGACAGGGCGCAGCCGGGGAGCTGTTTTTT
CDR3 protein: CASSAPGQGAAGELFF

D gene: TRBD2
V gene: TRBV27
clone size: NA
J gene: TRBJ2-7
CDR3 DNA: TGTGCCAGCAGTTTAGCGGGACTAGCTCCCTACGAGCAGTACTTC
CDR3 protein: CASSLAGLAPYEQYF

D gene: TRBD1
V gene: TRBV19
clone size: NA
J gene: TRBJ1-2
CDR3 DNA: TGTGCCAGTATTCCGGGGGACAGGGATCCCTCCAACTATGGCTACACCTTC
CDR3 protein: CASIPGDRDPSNYGYTF

D gene: TRBD1
V gene: TRBV11-2
clone size: NA
J gene: TRBJ1-1
CDR3 DNA: TGTGCCAGCAGCTTGACAGGGGACACTGAAGCTTTCTTT
CDR3 protein: CASSLTGDTEAFF

D gene: NA
V gene: TRBV30
clone size: NA
J gene: TRBJ2-5
CDR3 DNA: TGTGCCTGGAGTCGGACAAGCCAAGAGACCCAGTACTTC
CDR3 protein: CAWSRTSQETQYF

D gene: NA
V gene: TRBV25-1
clone size: NA
J gene: TRBJ1-3
CDR3 DNA: TGTGCCAGCAGTGAATATCTGGGCGAGAGAAACACCATATATTTT
CDR3 protein: CASSEYLGERNTIYF

D gene: TRBD2
V gene: TRBV5-1
clone size: NA
J gene: TRBJ2-3
CDR3 DNA: TGCGCCAGCAGCTTGGCCGGGACTAGCGTTCCAGATACGCAGTATTTT
CDR3 protein: CASSLAGTSVPDTQYF

D gene: TRBD2
V gene: TRBV10-1
clone size: few
J gene: TRBJ2-6
CDR3 DNA: TGCGCCAGCAGTGAACAGAGACTAGCGGGAGGGTCCTATTCTGGGGCCAACGTCCTGACTTTC
CDR3 protein: CASSEQRLAGGSYSGANVLTF

D gene: NA
V gene: TRBV2
clone size: once
J gene: TRBJ1-6
CDR3 DNA: TGTGCCAGCAGGGATCGACGGGATTCACCCCTCCACTTT
CDR3 protein: CASRDRRDSPLHF

D gene: NA
V gene: TRBV13
clone size: NA
J gene: TRBJ2-1
CDR3 DNA: TGTGCCAGCGCTAAAACAGGTGGGAATGAGCAGTTCTTC
CDR3 protein: CASAKTGGNEQFF

D gene: NA
V gene: TRBV4-1
clone size: NA
J gene: TRBJ1-2
CDR3 DNA: TGCGCCAGCAGCCAAGGGTCGACAGGCATCTATGGCTACACCTTC
CDR3 protein: CASSQGSTGIYGYTF

D gene: NA
V gene: TRBV10-2
clone size: NA
J gene: TRBJ1-3
CDR3 DNA: TGCGCCAGCAGTGAGACAGGGCCTGGAAACACCATATATTTT
CDR3 protein: CASSETGPGNTIYF

D gene: TRBD2
V gene: TRBV7-2
clone size: NA
J gene: TRBJ2-3
CDR3 DNA: TGTGCCAGCAGCTTAGACTTACTAGCGGGAGGTGAAGATACGCAGTATTTT
CDR3 protein: CASSLDLLAGGEDTQYF